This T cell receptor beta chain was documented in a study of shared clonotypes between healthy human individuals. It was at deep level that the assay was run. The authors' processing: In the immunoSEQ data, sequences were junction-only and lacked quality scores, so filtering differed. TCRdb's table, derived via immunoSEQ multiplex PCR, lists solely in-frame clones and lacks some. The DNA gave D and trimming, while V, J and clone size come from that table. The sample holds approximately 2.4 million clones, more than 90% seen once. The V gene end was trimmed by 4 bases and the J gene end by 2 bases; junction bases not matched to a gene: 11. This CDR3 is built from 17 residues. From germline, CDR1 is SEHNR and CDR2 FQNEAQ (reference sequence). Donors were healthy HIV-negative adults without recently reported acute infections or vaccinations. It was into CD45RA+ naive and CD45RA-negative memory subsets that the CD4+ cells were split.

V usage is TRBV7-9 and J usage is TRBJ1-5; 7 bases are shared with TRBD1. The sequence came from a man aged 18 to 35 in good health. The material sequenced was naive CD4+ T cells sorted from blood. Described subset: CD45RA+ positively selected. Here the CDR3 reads CASSSSNRGRGNQPQHF. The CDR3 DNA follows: TGTGCCAGCAGCTCTTCAAACAGGGGAAGGGGCAATCAGCCCCAGCATTTT.